Within the sample, the clone carrying this TCR beta chain is medium-sized. Its antigen is undetermined. Nonspecific anti-CD3/anti-CD28 bead stimulation represents the broad CD4+ T cell repertoire. Sorting of responding CD4+ T cells relied on upregulated CD40 ligand together with CD69. Trimming removed 0 bases from V and 4 bases from J; junction bases left unmatched: 2. In germline, CDR1 is MNHEY, CDR2 SVGEGT. The CDR3 sequence is 14 residues long. This sample was taken from a study of persistence of HIV-infected CD4 T cells. The libraries were made with immunoSEQ version 4 in survey mode. This table comes from immunoSEQ multiplex PCR, and its TCRdb copy is limited to in-frame clones, with some not included. The sample lists some 45,000 clones, around 90% occurring once. Whole-study results and caveats: Compared with CD3/CD28-stimulated cells, CMV- and Gag-responding cells showed lower TCRbeta richness.

The material sequenced was CD4+ T cells sorted from PBMCs after approximately 20-hour stimulation, taken from a patient who received antiretroviral therapy. This TCR was recovered from an adult woman with HIV who was CMV-seropositive. The chain joins TRBV6-2 or TRBV6-3 to TRBJ1-1, with 7 bases matching TRBD1. The CDR3 DNA follows: TGTGCCAGCAGTTACTCGACAGGGATCACTGAAGCTTTCTTT. Encoded protein: CASSYSTGITEAFF.